This T cell receptor (beta chain) was captured by sequencing in a study of blood T cell repertoires in COVID-19. The overall study: In each case, the material was cDNA or gDNA derived from T cells, B-cell-depleted T cells, or PBMCs.

Authors' methods: The authors estimated nucleated cell counts from reference gene primer amplification. Using immunoSEQ multiplex PCR, the repertoire was profiled, and TCRdb retains in-frame clones only, with some absent. The V and J calls and the clone size are those of that table, but D and trimming were determined from the DNA. This table holds 220,000 or so clones, 75% to 90% found once. Germline V lookup: CDR1 MGHRA, CDR2 YSYEKL. With 0 bases clipped from V and 5 bases from J, the junction kept 9 bases outside the gene matches. The CDR3 totals 16 residues. Adults between roughly 18 and 89 years of age took part from fewer than 30 US areas.

The J gene is TRBJ2-5, the V gene TRBV4-1; 7 nucleotides align to TRBD1. The TCR originated in a man in his fifties who had been exposed to COVID-19. The sequencing sample was made of PBMCs or T cells enriched from blood (not recorded which). The CDR3 sequence is CASSQDFPGGAETQYF. DNA of the CDR3: TGCGCCAGCAGCCAAGATTTTCCAGGGGGAGCGGAGACCCAGTACTTC.